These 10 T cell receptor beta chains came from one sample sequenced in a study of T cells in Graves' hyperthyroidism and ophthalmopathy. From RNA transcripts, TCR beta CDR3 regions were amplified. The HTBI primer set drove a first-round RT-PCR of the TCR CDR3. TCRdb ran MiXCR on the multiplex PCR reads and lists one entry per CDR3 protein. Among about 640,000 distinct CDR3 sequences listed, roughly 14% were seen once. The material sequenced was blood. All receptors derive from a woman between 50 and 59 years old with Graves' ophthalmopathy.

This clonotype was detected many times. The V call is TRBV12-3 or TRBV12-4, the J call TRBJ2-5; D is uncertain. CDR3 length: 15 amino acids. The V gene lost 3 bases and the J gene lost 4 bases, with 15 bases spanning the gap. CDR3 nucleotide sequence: TGTGCCAGCAGTTTCCCTTCGGTGTCAGGAGAGACCCAGTACTTC. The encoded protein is CASSFPSVSGETQYF.

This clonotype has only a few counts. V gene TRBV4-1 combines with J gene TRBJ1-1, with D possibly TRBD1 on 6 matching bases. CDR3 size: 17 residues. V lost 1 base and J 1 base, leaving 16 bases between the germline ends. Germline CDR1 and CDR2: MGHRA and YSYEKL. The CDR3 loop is CASSQVGGRRENTEAFF. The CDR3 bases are TGCGCCAGCAGCCAAGTGGGGGGCAGGCGAGAGAACACTGAAGCTTTCTTT.

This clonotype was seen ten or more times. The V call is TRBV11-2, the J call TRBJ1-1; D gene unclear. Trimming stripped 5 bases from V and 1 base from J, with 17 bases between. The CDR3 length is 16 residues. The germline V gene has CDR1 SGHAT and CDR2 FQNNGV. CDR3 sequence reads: CASSRPPANGNTEAFF. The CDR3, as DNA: TGTGCCAGCAGCCGCCCCCCGGCCAATGGGAACACTGAAGCTTTCTTT. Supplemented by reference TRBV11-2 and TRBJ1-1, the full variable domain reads EAGVAQSPRYKIIEKRQSVAFWCNPISGHATLYWYQQILGQGPKLLIQFQNNGVVDDSQLPKDRFSAERLKGVDSTLKIQPAKLEDSAVYLCASSRPPANGNTEAFFGQGTRLTVV.

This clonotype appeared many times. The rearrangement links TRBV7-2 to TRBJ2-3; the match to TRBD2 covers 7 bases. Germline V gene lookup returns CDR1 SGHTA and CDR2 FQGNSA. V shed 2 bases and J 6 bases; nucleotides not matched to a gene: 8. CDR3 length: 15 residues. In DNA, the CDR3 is TGTGCCAGCAGCTTACCAGCGACTAGCAAGGATACGCAGTATTTT. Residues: CASSLPATSKDTQYF.

The CDR3 DNA sequence: TGTGCCAGCAGTCGGGGGACAGGTTTTAGCAATCAGCCCCAGCATTTT. Its translation: CASSRGTGFSNQPQHF. The rearrangement joins TRBV6-2 or TRBV6-3 to TRBJ1-5; 8 bases match TRBD1. Germline V lookup: CDR1 MNHEY, CDR2 SVGEGT. The V and J ends lost 5 bases and 0 bases, in that order; junction bases with no gene match: 6. The CDR3 is 16 amino acids.

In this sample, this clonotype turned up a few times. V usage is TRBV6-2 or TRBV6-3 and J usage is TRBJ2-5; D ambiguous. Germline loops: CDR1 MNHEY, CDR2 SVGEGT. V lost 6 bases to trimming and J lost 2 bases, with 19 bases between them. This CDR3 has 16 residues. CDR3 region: CASREDSILFQETQYF. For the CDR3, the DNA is TGTGCCAGCAGAGAAGACTCTATCCTATTTCAAGAGACCCAGTACTTC.

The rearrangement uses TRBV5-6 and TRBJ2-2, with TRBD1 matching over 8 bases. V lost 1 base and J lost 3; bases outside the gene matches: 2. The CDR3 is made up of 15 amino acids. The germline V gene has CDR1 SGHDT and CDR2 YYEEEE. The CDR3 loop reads CASSLSDRDTGELFF. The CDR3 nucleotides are TGTGCCAGCAGCTTGTCGGACAGGGACACCGGGGAGCTGTTTTTT.

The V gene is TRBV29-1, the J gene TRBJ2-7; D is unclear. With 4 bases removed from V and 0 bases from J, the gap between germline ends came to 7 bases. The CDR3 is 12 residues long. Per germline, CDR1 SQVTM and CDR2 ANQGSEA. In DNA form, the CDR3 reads TGCAGCGTTGGGAGTAGCTCCTACGAGCAGTACTTC. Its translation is CSVGSSSYEQYF.

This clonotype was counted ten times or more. This CDR3 reads CASSLQGYGEQYF. The CDR3 DNA reads as TGTGCCAGCAGCCTTCAAGGGTATGGCGAGCAGTACTTC. J is TRBJ2-7 and V is TRBV7-9; D uncertain. CDR3 size: 13 residues. Trimming removed 5 bases from V and 6 bases from J, with 14 bases in between. Germline V gene data show CDR1 as SEHNR and CDR2 as FQNEAQ (reference sequence).

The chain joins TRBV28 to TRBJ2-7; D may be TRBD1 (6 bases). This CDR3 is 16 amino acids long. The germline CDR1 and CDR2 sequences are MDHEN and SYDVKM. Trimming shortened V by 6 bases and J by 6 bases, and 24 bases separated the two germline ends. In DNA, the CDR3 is TGTGCCAGCAGCCCGAAGCATATGGGCAGGGGTGGCGAGCAGTACTTC. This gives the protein CASSPKHMGRGGEQYF.